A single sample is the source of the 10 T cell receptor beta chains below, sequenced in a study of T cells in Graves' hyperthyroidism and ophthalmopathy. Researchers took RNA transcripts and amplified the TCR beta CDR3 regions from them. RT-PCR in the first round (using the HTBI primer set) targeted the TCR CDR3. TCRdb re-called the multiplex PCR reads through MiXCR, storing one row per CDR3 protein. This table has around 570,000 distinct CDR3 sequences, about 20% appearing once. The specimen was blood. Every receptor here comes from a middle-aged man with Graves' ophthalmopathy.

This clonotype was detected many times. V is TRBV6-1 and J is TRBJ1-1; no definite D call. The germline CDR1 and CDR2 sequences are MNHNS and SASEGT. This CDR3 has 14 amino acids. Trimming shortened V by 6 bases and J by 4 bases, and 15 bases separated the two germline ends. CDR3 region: CASSGGLYGTEAFF. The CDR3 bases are TGTGCCAGCAGCGGAGGACTGTACGGCACTGAAGCTTTCTTT.

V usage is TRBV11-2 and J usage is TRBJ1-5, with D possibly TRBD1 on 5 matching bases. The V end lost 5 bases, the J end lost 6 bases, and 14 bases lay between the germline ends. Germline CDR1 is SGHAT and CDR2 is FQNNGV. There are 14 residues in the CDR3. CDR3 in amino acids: CASSPYLGTQPQHF. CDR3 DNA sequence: TGTGCCAGCAGCCCCTACTTAGGGACTCAGCCCCAGCATTTT.

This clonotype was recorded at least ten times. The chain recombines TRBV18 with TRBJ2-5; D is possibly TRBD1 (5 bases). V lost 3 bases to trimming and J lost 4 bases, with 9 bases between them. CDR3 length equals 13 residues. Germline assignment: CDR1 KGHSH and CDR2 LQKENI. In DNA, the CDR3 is TGTGCCAGCTCACCCTTGACAGTAGAGACCCAGTACTTC. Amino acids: CASSPLTVETQYF.

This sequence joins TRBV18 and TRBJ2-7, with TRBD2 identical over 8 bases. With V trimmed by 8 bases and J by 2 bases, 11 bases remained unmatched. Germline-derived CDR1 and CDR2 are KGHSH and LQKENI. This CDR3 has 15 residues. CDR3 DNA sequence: TGTGCCAGCAGCCCCGGGGGGGGGGCGGCCTACGAGCAGTACTTC. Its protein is CASSPGGGAAYEQYF.

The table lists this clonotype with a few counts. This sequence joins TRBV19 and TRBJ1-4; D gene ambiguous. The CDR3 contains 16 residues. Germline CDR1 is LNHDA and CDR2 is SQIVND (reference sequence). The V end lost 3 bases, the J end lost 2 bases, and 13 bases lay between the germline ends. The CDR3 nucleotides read TGTGCCAGTAGTATTTCCCGGGCCGGCACTAATGAAAAACTGTTTTTT. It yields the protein CASSISRAGTNEKLFF. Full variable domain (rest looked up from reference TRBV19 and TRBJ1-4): DGGITQSPKYLFRKEGQNVTLSCEQNLNHDAMYWYRQDPGQGLRLIYYSQIVNDFQKGDIAEGYSVSREKKESFPLTVTSAQKNPTAFYLCASSISRAGTNEKLFFGSGTQLSVL.

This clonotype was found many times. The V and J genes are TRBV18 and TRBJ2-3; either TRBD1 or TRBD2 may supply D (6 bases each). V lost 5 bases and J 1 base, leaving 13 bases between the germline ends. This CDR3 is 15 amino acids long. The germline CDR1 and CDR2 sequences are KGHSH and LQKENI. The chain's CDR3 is CASSSGGGGTDTQYF. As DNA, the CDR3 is TGTGCCAGCTCATCCGGAGGGGGAGGCACAGATACGCAGTATTTT.

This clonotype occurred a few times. The CDR3 loop is CASSFLAGGGQETQYF. CDR3 nucleotides: TGCGCCAGCAGCTTTCTGGCGGGGGGCGGCCAAGAGACCCAGTACTTC. The chain employs TRBV5-1 and TRBJ2-5, with 8 positions matching TRBD2. V was clipped by 2 bases and J by 1 base; unmatched bases: 7. The CDR3 covers 16 residues. The germline V gene has CDR1 SGHRS and CDR2 YFSETQ.

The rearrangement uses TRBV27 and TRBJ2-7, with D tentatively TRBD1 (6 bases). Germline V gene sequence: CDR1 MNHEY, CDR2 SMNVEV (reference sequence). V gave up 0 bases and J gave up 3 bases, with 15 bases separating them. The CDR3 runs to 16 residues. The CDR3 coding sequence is TGTGCCAGCAGTTTATCGCAGGGGATAGGCAACTACGAGCAGTACTTC. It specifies CASSLSQGIGNYEQYF.

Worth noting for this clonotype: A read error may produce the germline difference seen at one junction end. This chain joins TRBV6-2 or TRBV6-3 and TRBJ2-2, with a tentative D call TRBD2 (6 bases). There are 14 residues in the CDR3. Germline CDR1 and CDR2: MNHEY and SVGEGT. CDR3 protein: CASRRQMNTGGLFF. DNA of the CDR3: TGTGCCAGCAGAAGACAGATGAACACCGGGGGGCTGTTTTTT.

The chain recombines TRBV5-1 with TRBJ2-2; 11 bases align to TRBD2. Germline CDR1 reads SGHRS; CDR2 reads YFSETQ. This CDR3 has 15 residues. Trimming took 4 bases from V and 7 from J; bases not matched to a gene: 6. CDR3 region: CASSRLAGSGGELFF. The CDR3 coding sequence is TGCGCCAGCAGCAGACTAGCGGGATCCGGCGGGGAGCTGTTTTTT.